A selection of T cell receptor beta chains follows, all from one sample in a study of OX40 agonist ivuxolimab in advanced cancers. The method was immunoSEQ multiplex PCR; TCRdb's version includes in-frame clones alone and lacks a portion of them. The table records about 35,000 clones, over 80% of them present only once. Sequences were derived from CD4+ or CD8+ T cells sorted from blood, sampled in a trial of the OX40 agonist ivuxolimab. Source of these receptors: an adult with an advanced solid tumor such as melanoma, head and neck, liver or kidney cancer. CDR3s include the opening cysteine and the closing phenylalanine or tryptophan. D genes are given only for firm matches. Expanded clones are given a class, and other clones once, few, many or no size at all.

V	size	J	D	CDR3	DNA
TRBV7-6	.	TRBJ2-7	TRBD2	CASSSSGSYEQYF	TGTGCCAGCAGCTCTAGCGGCTCCTACGAGCAGTACTTC
TRBV14	few	TRBJ1-1	.	CASSLAGVNTEAFF	TGTGCCAGCAGCCTAGCCGGGGTCAACACTGAAGCTTTCTTT
TRBV7-2	.	TRBJ1-4	.	CASSLVLATNEKLFF	TGTGCCAGCAGCTTAGTGCTTGCAACTAATGAAAAACTGTTTTTT
TRBV7-2	.	TRBJ1-2	.	CASSLGFPNYGYTF	TGTGCCAGCAGCTTAGGGTTTCCTAACTATGGCTACACCTTC
TRBV4-2	.	TRBJ1-1	TRBD1	CASSPGGYTEAFF	TGTGCCAGCAGCCCAGGGGGCTATACTGAAGCTTTCTTT
TRBV27	.	TRBJ2-1	TRBD1	CASNRGRYSLSGYNEQFF	TGTGCCAGCAACAGGGGCAGATACTCCCTAAGCGGCTACAATGAGCAGTTCTTC
TRBV5-1	.	TRBJ1-3	TRBD1	CASSLSGTGGLGNTIYF	TGCGCCAGCAGCCTATCCGGGACAGGGGGCTTGGGAAACACCATATATTTT
TRBV5-8	once	TRBJ1-5	.	CASSLISNQPQHF	TGTGCCAGCAGCTTGATTAGCAATCAGCCCCAGCATTTT
TRBV7-9	.	TRBJ1-1	.	CASSSTGNTEAFF	TGTGCCAGCAGCTCAACAGGGAACACTGAAGCTTTCTTT
TRBV6-6	once	TRBJ1-2	TRBD1	CASSYAQGQPSYGYTF	TGTGCCAGCAGTTACGCCCAGGGACAGCCCTCCTATGGCTACACCTTC
TRBV7-9	.	TRBJ1-4	TRBD1	CASSRSEQGLLNEKLFF	TGTGCCAGCAGCCGCAGCGAACAGGGGCTCCTTAATGAAAAACTGTTTTTT
TRBV9	.	TRBJ2-7	.	CASSVDKGPGHEQYF	TGTGCCAGCAGCGTAGACAAGGGTCCTGGACACGAGCAGTACTTC
TRBV9	once	TRBJ1-5	.	CASSAGPYRTGNQPQHF	TGTGCCAGCAGCGCAGGACCATACAGGACTGGCAATCAGCCCCAGCATTTT
TRBV6-1	once	TRBJ2-7	.	CASSEDTGTYEQYF	TGTGCCAGCAGTGAAGATACAGGAACGTACGAGCAGTACTTC
TRBV28	once	TRBJ1-1	.	CASSRGPMNTEAFF	TGTGCCAGCAGTCGGGGGCCCATGAACACTGAAGCTTTCTTT
TRBV2	few	TRBJ2-5	TRBD2	CASKRLAGEIETQYF	TGTGCCAGCAAGAGGCTAGCGGGAGAAATTGAGACCCAGTACTTC
TRBV5-5	few	TRBJ2-7	.	CASSLTGISRSSYEQYF	TGTGCCAGCAGCTTGACGGGGATCAGCCGCAGCTCCTACGAGCAGTACTTC
TRBV30	.	TRBJ1-4	.	CAWGDNSEKLFF	TGTGCCTGGGGGGACAACAGCGAAAAACTGTTTTTT
TRBV7-8	once	TRBJ1-1	.	CASSPQGSEAFF	TGTGCCAGCAGCCCACAGGGTTCTGAAGCTTTCTTT
TRBV5-6	.	TRBJ2-5	.	CASSLSGDSRDQYF	TGTGCCAGCAGCTTGAGTGGGGATTCCCGGGACCAGTACTTC
TRBV4-3	.	TRBJ1-5	TRBD1	CASSPGQGAAQPQHF	TGCGCCAGCAGCCCGGGACAGGGGGCCGCTCAGCCCCAGCATTTT
TRBV30	once	TRBJ1-1	TRBD1	CAWSPRDRVEAFF	TGTGCCTGGAGTCCCCGTGACAGGGTGGAGGCTTTCTTT